Below are 11 T cell receptor beta chains sequenced from a single sample in a study of early T cells in non-severe SARS-CoV-2 infection. TCRdb fed the 5' RACE reads into MiXCR, producing one record per CDR3 protein. Counted here are 70,000 or so distinct CDR3 sequences, 9.5% to 15% occurring once; the ten biggest clones make up around 1.7%. The specimen sequenced was whole blood. Receptors originate from an adult who was a healthcare worker with PCR-confirmed SARS-CoV-2 infection or an uninfected control (not recorded which).

This clonotype occurred a few times. V gene TRBV7-8 combines with J gene TRBJ2-5; no reliable D call. CDR3 length: 15 amino acids. Trimming left V 1 base short and J 0 bases short, with 9 bases between. CDR1 SGHVS and CDR2 FQNEAQ come from the germline V gene. CDR3 sequence (DNA): TGTGCCAGCAGCTTAGAAGACGGGTACCAAGAGACCCAGTACTTC. Its translation: CASSLEDGYQETQYF. The full variable domain, rest sourced from reference TRBV7-8 and TRBJ2-5, is GAGVSQSPRYKVAKRGQDVALRCDPISGHVSLFWYQQALGQGPEFLTYFQNEAQLDKSGLPSDRFFAERPEGSVSTLKIQRTQQEDSAVYLCASSLEDGYQETQYFGPGTRLLVL.

The chain employs TRBV29-1 and TRBJ2-5, with D uncertain. V lost 6 bases and J lost 1, with 12 bases in between. The length of the CDR3 is 13 residues. CDR1 SQVTM and CDR2 ANQGSEA come from the germline V gene. This CDR3 reads CSVRPRLQETQYF. The CDR3 bases are TGCAGCGTGCGGCCTCGGCTCCAAGAGACCCAGTACTTC.

This clonotype was recorded at least ten times. The rearrangement links TRBV7-9 to TRBJ2-7, with D perhaps matching TRBD2 (6 bases). The germline V gene has CDR1 SEHNR and CDR2 FQNEAQ (reference sequence). V lost 5 bases to trimming and J lost 0 bases, with 8 bases between them. The CDR3 is 13 residues long. The CDR3 reads CASSPGVSYEQYF. The CDR3 DNA reads TGTGCCAGCAGCCCGGGGGTCTCCTACGAGCAGTACTTC. Complete variable domain (other parts from reference TRBV7-9 and TRBJ2-7): DTGVSQNPRHKITKRGQNVTFRCDPISEHNRLYWYRQTLGQGPEFLTYFQNEAQLEKSRLLSDRFSAERPKGSFSTLEIQRTEQGDSAMYLCASSPGVSYEQYFGPGTRLTVT.

This clonotype was observed a few times. This CDR3 is CSAAPPGLAGDEQYF. CDR3 in DNA: TGCAGTGCGGCACCCCCGGGACTAGCGGGGGACGAGCAGTACTTC. V is TRBV20-1 and J is TRBJ2-7; 14 nucleotides agree with TRBD2. The ends lost 6 bases at V and 5 bases at J; junction bases unmatched: 9. CDR3 length equals 15 residues. CDR1 is DFQATT, CDR2 SNEGSKA, per germline (reference sequence).

This clonotype came up a few times. J is TRBJ2-3 and V is TRBV11-2; 10 bases are a match to TRBD2. CDR1 is SGHAT, CDR2 FQNNGV, per germline. The CDR3 has 15 residues. The trim removed 0 bases at V and 6 bases at J, leaving 3 bases unmatched. The CDR3 coding sequence is TGTGCCAGCAGCTTAGAAGCGGGGGGGCCGGATACGCAGTATTTT. This translates into CASSLEAGGPDTQYF.

This clonotype was counted many times. The chain recombines TRBV6-5 with TRBJ1-6; 9 nucleotides agree with TRBD1. Unmatched junction bases numbered 11, after V lost 5 bases and J lost 9 bases. CDR1 MNHEY and CDR2 SVGAGI come from the germline V gene. The CDR3 contains 16 residues. As DNA, the CDR3 is TGTGCCAGCAGTCGGGGAACAGGGGGCGTGGGTTCACCCCTCCACTTT. This sequence encodes CASSRGTGGVGSPLHF.

In nucleotides, the CDR3 is TGTGCCTGGATGCGGGGAGAGGCTGAAGCTTTCTTT. It translates to CAWMRGEAEAFF. The V call is TRBV30, the J call TRBJ1-1; D uncertain. The CDR3 extends over 12 amino acids. V gave up 4 bases and J gave up 6 bases, with 12 bases separating them. The germline V gene encodes CDR1 GTSNPN and CDR2 SVGIG (reference sequence). The entire variable domain, with the rest obtained from reference TRBV30 and TRBJ1-1, is as follows: SQTIHQWPATLVQPVGSPLSLECTVEGTSNPNLYWYRQAAGRGLQLLFYSVGIGQISSEVPQNLSASRPQDRQFILSSKKLLLSDSGFYLCAWMRGEAEAFFGQGTRLTVV.

This clonotype was detected ten times or more. This chain links TRBV11-2 with TRBJ2-6; D gene ambiguous. The CDR3 contains 16 residues. The germline V gene has CDR1 SGHAT and CDR2 FQNNGV. The ends were cut back, 4 bases at V and 2 bases at J, with 12 bases in the middle. For the CDR3, the DNA is TGTGCCAGCAGCTCTTTGGTCCGAACTGGGGCCAACGTCCTGACTTTC. Translated: CASSSLVRTGANVLTF.

The chain joins TRBV20-1 to TRBJ2-7; 11 bases align to TRBD1. Looked up from germline, CDR1 is DFQATT and CDR2 is SNEGSKA (reference sequence). There are 17 residues in the CDR3. Unmatched junction bases numbered 13, after V lost 2 bases and J lost 4 bases. The CDR3 here is CSARSFGGDRGLYEQYF. CDR3 coding DNA: TGCAGTGCTAGATCCTTCGGCGGGGACAGGGGGTTGTACGAGCAGTACTTC.

In this sample, this clonotype turned up many times. J is TRBJ1-5 and V is TRBV3-1; D call uncertain. Germline lookup yields CDR1 LGHDT and CDR2 YNNKEL (reference sequence). This CDR3 has 15 amino acids. Trimming shortened V by 6 bases and J by 2 bases, and 14 bases separated the two germline ends. CDR3: CASSPRFSGNQPQHF. DNA of the CDR3: TGTGCCAGCAGTCCAAGGTTCTCGGGCAATCAGCCCCAGCATTTT.

The rearrangement uses TRBV10-2 and TRBJ2-6; D uncertain. V was cut by 6 bases and J by 1 base, with 4 bases left in between. CDR1 is WSHSY and CDR2 is SAAADI in the germline V gene. The CDR3 has 13 residues. The CDR3 sequence is CASRTSGANVLTF. The CDR3, as DNA: TGCGCCAGCAGAACTTCTGGGGCCAACGTCCTGACTTTC.